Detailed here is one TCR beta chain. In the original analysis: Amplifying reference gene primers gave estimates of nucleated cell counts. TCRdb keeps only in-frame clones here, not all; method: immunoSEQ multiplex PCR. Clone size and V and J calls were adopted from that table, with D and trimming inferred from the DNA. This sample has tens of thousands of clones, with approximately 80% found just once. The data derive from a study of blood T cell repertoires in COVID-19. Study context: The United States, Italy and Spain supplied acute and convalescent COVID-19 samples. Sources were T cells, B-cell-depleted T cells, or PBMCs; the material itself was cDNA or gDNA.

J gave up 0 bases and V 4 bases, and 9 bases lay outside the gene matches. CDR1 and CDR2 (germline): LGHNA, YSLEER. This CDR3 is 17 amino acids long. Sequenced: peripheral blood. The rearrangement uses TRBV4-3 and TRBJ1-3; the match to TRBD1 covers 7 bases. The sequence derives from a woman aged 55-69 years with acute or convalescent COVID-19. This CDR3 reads CASSLSSGTDSGNTIYF. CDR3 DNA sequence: TGCGCCAGCAGCCTCAGTTCCGGGACAGACTCTGGAAACACCATATATTTT.